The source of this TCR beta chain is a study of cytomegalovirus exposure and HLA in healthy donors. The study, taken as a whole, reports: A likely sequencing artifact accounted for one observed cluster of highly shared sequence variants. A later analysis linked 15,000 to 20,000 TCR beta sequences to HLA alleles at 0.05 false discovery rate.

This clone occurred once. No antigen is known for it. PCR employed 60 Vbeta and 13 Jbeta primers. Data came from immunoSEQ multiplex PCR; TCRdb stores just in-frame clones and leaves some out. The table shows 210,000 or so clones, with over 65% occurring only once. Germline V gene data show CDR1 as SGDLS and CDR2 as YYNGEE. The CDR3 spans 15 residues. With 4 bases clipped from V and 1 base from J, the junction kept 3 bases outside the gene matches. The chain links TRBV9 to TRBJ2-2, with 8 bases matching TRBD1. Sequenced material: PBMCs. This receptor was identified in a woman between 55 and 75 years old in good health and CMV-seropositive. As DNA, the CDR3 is TGTGCCAGCAGCATTGGGACAGGGAACACCGGGGAGCTGTTTTTT. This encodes CASSIGTGNTGELFF.